The rows below give T cell receptor beta chains drawn from one sample of a study of cytomegalovirus exposure and HLA in healthy donors. Sequencing used immunoSEQ multiplex PCR; TCRdb keeps in-frame clones, though not all of them. The sample includes 120,000 or so clones, over 65% of them seen just once. The sequenced sample consisted of PBMCs. These receptors were collected from a woman aged 40 to 50 in good health and CMV-seropositive. Each CDR3 is given with its conserved first and last residue. Each record gives: CDR3 DNA, CDR3 protein, V gene, D gene, J gene, clone size. The D gene is left open where the match is weak. Rows give clone size only sometimes, using once, few, many, or a class for an expanded clone.

DNA: TGTGCCAGCAGTTACTCGGCAGGGGGCGCCTACGAGCAGTACTTC; CDR3: CASSYSAGGAYEQYF; V: TRBV6-5; D: TRBD1; J: TRBJ2-7; size: -
DNA: TGTGCCAGCAGGGCCCGGACTAGCGGGAGCACAGATACGCAGTATTTT; CDR3: CASRARTSGSTDTQYF; V: TRBV6-4; D: TRBD2; J: TRBJ2-3; size: once
DNA: TGTGCCAGCAGTGCCCAGGGAAATAATTCCCCCCTCCACTTT; CDR3: CASSAQGNNSPLHF; V: TRBV6-7; D: -; J: TRBJ1-6; size: -
DNA: TGTGCCAGCAGCTCCGGACAGCCCGGAGAGACCCAGTACTTC; CDR3: CASSSGQPGETQYF; V: TRBV5-6; D: -; J: TRBJ2-5; size: -
DNA: TGCGCCAGCAGGAGGACAGGGGGCGATGAGCAGTTCTTC; CDR3: CASRRTGGDEQFF; V: TRBV10-1; D: TRBD1; J: TRBJ2-1; size: -
DNA: TGTGCCAGCAGCCGGGGGAACATTCAGTACTTC; CDR3: CASSRGNIQYF; V: TRBV5-8; D: -; J: TRBJ2-4; size: -
DNA: TGTGCCAGGGGCTCGGGGGGAGGCGGCGCTAGATCTTTAGCTAACTATGGCTACACCTTC; CDR3: CARGSGGGGARSLANYGYTF; V: TRBV30; D: -; J: TRBJ1-2; size: -
DNA: TGTGCCAGCAGCGCCAAAGGGACAACCCATGAGCAGTTCTTC; CDR3: CASSAKGTTHEQFF; V: TRBV7-9; D: -; J: TRBJ2-1; size: -
DNA: TGTGCCAGCAGTGAAATGACTAGCGGGCAAGAGACCCAGTACTTC; CDR3: CASSEMTSGQETQYF; V: TRBV2; D: TRBD2; J: TRBJ2-5; size: -
DNA: TGTGCCTGGAATCTGGGACAGCATAATTCACCCCTCCACTTT; CDR3: CAWNLGQHNSPLHF; V: TRBV30; D: TRBD1; J: TRBJ1-6; size: once
DNA: TGTGCCAGCAGCCCCCCGGGACTGAGACATTCACCCCTCCACTTT; CDR3: CASSPPGLRHSPLHF; V: TRBV5-6; D: -; J: TRBJ1-6; size: -
DNA: TGTGCCAGCAGCTTCACAGGAACGGTTGGAAACACCATATATTTT; CDR3: CASSFTGTVGNTIYF; V: TRBV7-2; D: -; J: TRBJ1-3; size: -
DNA: TGTGCCAGCAGCGTGAGACAGGGGATGGGACTTAATGAAAAACTGTTTTTT; CDR3: CASSVRQGMGLNEKLFF; V: TRBV9; D: TRBD1; J: TRBJ1-4; size: -
DNA: TGTGCCAGCAGCTCGGGAGGGACTAGCGGGAAGGAGTACTTC; CDR3: CASSSGGTSGKEYF; V: TRBV7-9; D: TRBD2; J: TRBJ2-7; size: -
DNA: TGCGCCAGCAGCTTGGGCGATATTAGAGATACGCAGTATTTT; CDR3: CASSLGDIRDTQYF; V: TRBV5-1; D: -; J: TRBJ2-3; size: -
DNA: TGTGCCAGCAGCTCCTTGTCGGGGGGGGATTCACCCCTCCACTTT; CDR3: CASSSLSGGDSPLHF; V: TRBV7-2; D: -; J: TRBJ1-6; size: few
DNA: TGTGCCTGGGGTAGTAGGACAGGCTACACCGGGGAGCTGTTTTTT; CDR3: CAWGSRTGYTGELFF; V: TRBV30; D: TRBD1; J: TRBJ2-2; size: few
DNA: TGTGCCAGCTCACCACCGACGAGTGCGAGGGAAAAACTGTTTTTT; CDR3: CASSPPTSAREKLFF; V: TRBV18; D: -; J: TRBJ1-4; size: -
DNA: TGTGCCAGCAGCGTAGAAGGGCTAGCGGGAGGGCAGAGCTCCTACAATGAGCAGTTCTTC; CDR3: CASSVEGLAGGQSSYNEQFF; V: TRBV9; D: TRBD2; J: TRBJ2-1; size: -
DNA: TGTGCCACCAGCAGAGGGAACAGGGCCACTGAAGCTTTCTTT; CDR3: CATSRGNRATEAFF; V: TRBV15; D: -; J: TRBJ1-1; size: -
DNA: TGTGCCAGCAGTTATCTTCAGGGAGGCTACGAGCAGTACTTC; CDR3: CASSYLQGGYEQYF; V: TRBV6-5; D: -; J: TRBJ2-7; size: -
DNA: TGCGCCAGCAGCCAGGGTCTGCCGACAGGGGAAGAGACCCAGTACTTC; CDR3: CASSQGLPTGEETQYF; V: TRBV4-3; D: TRBD1; J: TRBJ2-5; size: -
DNA: TGCGCCAGCATGGCGGGGAACACTGAAGCTTTCTTT; CDR3: CASMAGNTEAFF; V: TRBV10-2; D: -; J: TRBJ1-1; size: -
DNA: TGTGCCAGTAGTCTCGTCGGGATAGCGGGGGGCCCTCTCCCCTACGAGCAGTACTTC; CDR3: CASSLVGIAGGPLPYEQYF; V: TRBV19; D: TRBD2; J: TRBJ2-7; size: -
DNA: TGTGCCAGCCTTGCAGGGGGGAAGGCCGAGCAGTACTTC; CDR3: CASLAGGKAEQYF; V: TRBV6-6; D: -; J: TRBJ2-7; size: -
DNA: TGTGCCAGCAGTGAAAGGCGACAGGGGAACAATGAGCAGTTCTTC; CDR3: CASSERRQGNNEQFF; V: TRBV6-1; D: TRBD1; J: TRBJ2-1; size: few
DNA: TGTGCCAGCAGCTTTTACGGGGGGGAGCTGTTTTTT; CDR3: CASSFYGGELFF; V: TRBV7-9; D: -; J: TRBJ2-2; size: -
DNA: TGTGCCACCAGCAGAGTCCTGGGGGGGTCAGAGGAGACCCAGTACTTC; CDR3: CATSRVLGGSEETQYF; V: TRBV15; D: TRBD2; J: TRBJ2-5; size: -
DNA: TGTGCCAGTAGTACCGACAGGGAGTCCTACGAGCAGTACTTC; CDR3: CASSTDRESYEQYF; V: TRBV19; D: TRBD1; J: TRBJ2-7; size: -
DNA: TGTGCCAGCAAGGACTTTATAGGCGAAAAACTGTTTTTT; CDR3: CASKDFIGEKLFF; V: TRBV21-1; D: -; J: TRBJ1-4; size: -
DNA: TGTGCCAGCCGATTGGACCTGCGGGGGACTGAAGCTTTCTTT; CDR3: CASRLDLRGTEAFF; V: TRBV7-9; D: -; J: TRBJ1-1; size: -
DNA: TGTGCCAGCAGTACTCCCGGCGGAAGCTCCTACAATGAGCAGTTCTTC; CDR3: CASSTPGGSSYNEQFF; V: TRBV2; D: -; J: TRBJ2-1; size: -
DNA: TGTGCCAGCAGCGCCTTTCAGGGGAGCTCTGGGGCCAACGTCCTGACTTTC; CDR3: CASSAFQGSSGANVLTF; V: TRBV9; D: -; J: TRBJ2-6; size: -
DNA: TGTGCCAGCAGTCTAGACCCGCGTGAGCAGTACTTC; CDR3: CASSLDPREQYF; V: TRBV5-4; D: -; J: TRBJ2-7; size: -
DNA: TGTGCCAGCAGTCGCCAGGATCAGGAGACCCAGTACTTC; CDR3: CASSRQDQETQYF; V: TRBV6-5; D: -; J: TRBJ2-5; size: few
DNA: TGCGCCAGCAGCCAAGCAGCGGGAGTGGCCGGGGAGCTGTTTTTT; CDR3: CASSQAAGVAGELFF; V: TRBV4-3; D: TRBD2; J: TRBJ2-2; size: -
DNA: TGTGCCAGCAGTGACGGGACAGGGAACCAGCCCCAGCATTTT; CDR3: CASSDGTGNQPQHF; V: TRBV6-4; D: TRBD1; J: TRBJ1-5; size: -
DNA: TGTGCCAGTAGTACAGGGTATGGCTACACCTTC; CDR3: CASSTGYGYTF; V: TRBV19; D: -; J: TRBJ1-2; size: few
DNA: TGTGCCAGTAGTATATCAGCAAGCGGGGGAGCAGATACGCAGTATTTT; CDR3: CASSISASGGADTQYF; V: TRBV19; D: TRBD2; J: TRBJ2-3; size: -
DNA: TGTGCCTGGAGTGTACGGTTGGGAGCTGAAGCTTTCTTT; CDR3: CAWSVRLGAEAFF; V: TRBV30; D: -; J: TRBJ1-1; size: -
DNA: TGTGCCAGCAGCCTCTCCTACAATGAGCAGTTCTTC; CDR3: CASSLSYNEQFF; V: TRBV7-3; D: -; J: TRBJ2-1; size: many
DNA: TGTGCCAGCAGCTTGGGGATAGCGGGGCCCTCCTACGAGCAGTACTTC; CDR3: CASSLGIAGPSYEQYF; V: TRBV5-5; D: TRBD2; J: TRBJ2-7; size: once
DNA: TGTGCCAGCAGCCGAGGGGGGGCGAGTTCGGTTTCGAACATTCAGTACTTC; CDR3: CASSRGGASSVSNIQYF; V: TRBV27; D: -; J: TRBJ2-4; size: -
DNA: TGTGCCAGCAGCCCCTTAGGGGGTAACTATGGCTACACCTTC; CDR3: CASSPLGGNYGYTF; V: TRBV5-4; D: -; J: TRBJ1-2; size: -
DNA: TGTGCCATCAGTGATAGCGGGGGACAAGAGACCCAGTACTTC; CDR3: CAISDSGGQETQYF; V: TRBV10-3; D: TRBD2; J: TRBJ2-5; size: -
DNA: TGTGCCAGCAGTGATTCAGGGGGCGACACTGAAGCTTTCTTT; CDR3: CASSDSGGDTEAFF; V: TRBV6-1; D: TRBD1; J: TRBJ1-1; size: -
DNA: TGCAGCGTTGGACAGGGGCCGGGGTCCTACGAGCAGTACTTC; CDR3: CSVGQGPGSYEQYF; V: TRBV29-1; D: TRBD1; J: TRBJ2-7; size: -
DNA: TGTGCCAGCTCAACGACAGGGGGCCTTTCCTACGAGCAGTACTTC; CDR3: CASSTTGGLSYEQYF; V: TRBV18; D: TRBD1; J: TRBJ2-7; size: -
DNA: TGTGCCAGTAGTATGGGGACAGGGGGTTACGAGCAGTACTTC; CDR3: CASSMGTGGYEQYF; V: TRBV19; D: TRBD1; J: TRBJ2-7; size: once
DNA: TGCGCCAGCAGCTTGCGGGGGGCACGAAACACCGGGGAGCTGTTTTTT; CDR3: CASSLRGARNTGELFF; V: TRBV5-1; D: -; J: TRBJ2-2; size: -
DNA: TGTGCCAGCAGCCCTTTGGTAGCGGGGCTACAAGAGACCCAGTACTTC; CDR3: CASSPLVAGLQETQYF; V: TRBV11-2; D: TRBD2; J: TRBJ2-5; size: few
DNA: TGTGCCAGTAGTATAGTAACAGAAGAGACCCAGTACTTC; CDR3: CASSIVTEETQYF; V: TRBV19; D: -; J: TRBJ2-5; size: -
DNA: TGTGCCACCCAGGAGCGGGAGGGCCTGGGCGGGGAGCTGTTTTTT; CDR3: CATQEREGLGGELFF; V: TRBV10-3; D: TRBD2; J: TRBJ2-2; size: -
DNA: TGTGCCAGCAGCAAAGCGTCCACTAGCGGGAGGTCGTGGAACGAGCAGTACTTC; CDR3: CASSKASTSGRSWNEQYF; V: TRBV21-1; D: -; J: TRBJ2-7; size: -
DNA: TGTGCCAGCAGTTCCGCACAGGGCCGCTCCTACGAGCAGTACTTC; CDR3: CASSSAQGRSYEQYF; V: TRBV6-5; D: -; J: TRBJ2-7; size: -